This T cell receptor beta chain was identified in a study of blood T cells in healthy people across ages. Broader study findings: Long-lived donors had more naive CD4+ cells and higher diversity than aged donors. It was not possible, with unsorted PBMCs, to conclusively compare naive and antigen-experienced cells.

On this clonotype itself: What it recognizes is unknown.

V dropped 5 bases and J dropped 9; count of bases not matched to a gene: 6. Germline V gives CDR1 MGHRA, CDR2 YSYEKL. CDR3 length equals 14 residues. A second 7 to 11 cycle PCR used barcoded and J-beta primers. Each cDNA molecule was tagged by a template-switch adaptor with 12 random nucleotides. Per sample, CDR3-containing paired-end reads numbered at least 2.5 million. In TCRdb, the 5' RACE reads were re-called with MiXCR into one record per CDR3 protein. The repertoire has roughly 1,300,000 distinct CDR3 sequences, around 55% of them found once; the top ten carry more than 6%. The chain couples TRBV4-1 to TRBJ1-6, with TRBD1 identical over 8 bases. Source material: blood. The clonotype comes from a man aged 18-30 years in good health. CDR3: CASSTPGQVSPLHF. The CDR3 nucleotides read TGCGCCAGCAGCACACCGGGACAGGTTTCACCCCTCCACTTT.